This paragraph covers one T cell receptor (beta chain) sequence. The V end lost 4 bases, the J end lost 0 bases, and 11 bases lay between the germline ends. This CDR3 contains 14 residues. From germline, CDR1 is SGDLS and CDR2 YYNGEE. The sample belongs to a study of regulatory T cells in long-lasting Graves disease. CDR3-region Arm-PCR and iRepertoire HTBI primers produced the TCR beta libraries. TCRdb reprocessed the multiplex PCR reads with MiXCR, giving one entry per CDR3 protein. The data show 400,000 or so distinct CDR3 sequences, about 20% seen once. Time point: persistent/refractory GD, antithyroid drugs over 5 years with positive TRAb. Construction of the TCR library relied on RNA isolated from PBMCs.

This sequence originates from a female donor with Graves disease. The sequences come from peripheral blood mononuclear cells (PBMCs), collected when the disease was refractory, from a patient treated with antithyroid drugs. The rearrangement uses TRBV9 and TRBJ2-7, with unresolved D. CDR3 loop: CASSPKDGSYEQYF. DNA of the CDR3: TGTGCCAGCAGCCCAAAGGACGGCTCCTACGAGCAGTACTTC.